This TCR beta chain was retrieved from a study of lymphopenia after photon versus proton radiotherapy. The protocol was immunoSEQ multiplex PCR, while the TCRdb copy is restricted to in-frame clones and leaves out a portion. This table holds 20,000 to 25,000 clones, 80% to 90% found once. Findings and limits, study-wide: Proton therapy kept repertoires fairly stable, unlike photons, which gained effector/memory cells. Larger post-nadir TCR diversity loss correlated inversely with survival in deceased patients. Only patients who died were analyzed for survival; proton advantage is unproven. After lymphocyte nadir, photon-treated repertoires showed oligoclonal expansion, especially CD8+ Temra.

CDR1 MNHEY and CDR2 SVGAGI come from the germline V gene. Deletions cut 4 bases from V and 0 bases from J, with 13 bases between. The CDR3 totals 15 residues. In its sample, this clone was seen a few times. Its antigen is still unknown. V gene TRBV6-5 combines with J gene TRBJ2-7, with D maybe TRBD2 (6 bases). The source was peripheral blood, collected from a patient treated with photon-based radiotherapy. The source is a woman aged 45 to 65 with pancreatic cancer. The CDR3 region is CASSSAGLYSYEQYF. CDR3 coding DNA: TGTGCCAGCAGTTCGGCGGGGCTTTACTCCTACGAGCAGTACTTC.